Sequencing of this T cell receptor beta chain was carried out in a study of regulatory T cells in long-lasting Graves disease. Library construction for TCR beta used iRepertoire HTBI primers and Arm-PCR of CDR3 regions. TCRdb reanalysed the multiplex PCR reads using MiXCR and keeps one entry per CDR3 protein. The sample carries about 440,000 distinct CDR3 sequences, around 17% recorded once. As to this clonotype: Its target is not known.

The time point was: newly diagnosed GD, antithyroid drugs for less than 3 months. Scientists built the TCR library using RNA that was extracted from PBMCs. Patients hailed from an endocrinology department in Xi'an, China. Germline CDR1 and CDR2: MNHEY and SMNVEV (reference sequence). The CDR3 is 14 residues long. Trimming took 3 bases from V and 7 from J, leaving 16 bases between them. Study outcomes and limitations: TRBV28 was favored in persistent disease, as were TRBJ1-2 and TRBJ2-5.

This sample also belongs to another study, concerning T cells in Graves' hyperthyroidism and ophthalmopathy. From that second work: With the HTBI primer set, the TCR CDR3 went through a first round of RT-PCR.

This chain links TRBV27 with TRBJ2-7; tentatively, D is TRBD2 (5 bases). This receptor was obtained from a woman aged 18-29 years with Graves disease. The input for sequencing was peripheral blood mononuclear cells (PBMCs), taken at new diagnosis, from a patient treated with antithyroid drugs. The CDR3 region is CASSLLGPSGEQYF. For the CDR3, the DNA is TGTGCCAGCAGTTTGTTAGGCCCCTCGGGGGAGCAGTACTTC.